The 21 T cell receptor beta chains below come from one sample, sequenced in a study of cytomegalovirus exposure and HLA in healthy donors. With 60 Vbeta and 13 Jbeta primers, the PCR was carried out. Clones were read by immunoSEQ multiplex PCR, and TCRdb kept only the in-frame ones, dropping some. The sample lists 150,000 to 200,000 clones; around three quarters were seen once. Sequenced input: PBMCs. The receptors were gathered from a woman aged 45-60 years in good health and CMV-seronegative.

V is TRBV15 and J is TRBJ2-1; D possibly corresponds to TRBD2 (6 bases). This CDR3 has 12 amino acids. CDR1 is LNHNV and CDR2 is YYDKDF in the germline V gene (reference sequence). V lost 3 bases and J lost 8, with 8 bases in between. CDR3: CATSRGGHEQFF. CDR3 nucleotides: TGTGCCACCAGCAGGGGGGGACATGAGCAGTTCTTC.

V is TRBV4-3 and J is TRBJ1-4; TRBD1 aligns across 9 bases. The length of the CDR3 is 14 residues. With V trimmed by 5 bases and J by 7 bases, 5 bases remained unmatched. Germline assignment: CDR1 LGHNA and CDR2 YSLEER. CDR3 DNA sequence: TGCGCCAGCAGCTCTCAGGACAGGGGTGAAAAACTGTTTTTT. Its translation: CASSSQDRGEKLFF.

The CDR3 loop is CASSFAGGQPQHF. As DNA, the CDR3 is TGTGCCAGCAGCTTTGCCGGCGGGCAGCCCCAGCATTTT. The chain joins TRBV5-6 to TRBJ1-5; D unresolved. Germline V gives CDR1 SGHDT, CDR2 YYEEEE. The CDR3 is 13 amino acids. Between the trimmed V and J ends, which lost 2 bases and 7 bases, there was a span of 10 bases.

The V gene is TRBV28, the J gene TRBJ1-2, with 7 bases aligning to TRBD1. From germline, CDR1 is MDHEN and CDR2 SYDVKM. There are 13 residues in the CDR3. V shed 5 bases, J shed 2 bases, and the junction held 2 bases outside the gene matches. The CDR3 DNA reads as TGTGCCAGCAGTGTACAGGGGAACTATGGCTACACCTTC. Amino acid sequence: CASSVQGNYGYTF.

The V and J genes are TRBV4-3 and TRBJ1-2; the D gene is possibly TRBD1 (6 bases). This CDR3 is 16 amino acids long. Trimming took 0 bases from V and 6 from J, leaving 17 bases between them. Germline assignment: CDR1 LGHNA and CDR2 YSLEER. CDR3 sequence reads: CASSQDGGRGYDGYTF. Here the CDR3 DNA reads TGCGCCAGCAGCCAAGATGGGGGCAGGGGATATGATGGCTACACCTTC.

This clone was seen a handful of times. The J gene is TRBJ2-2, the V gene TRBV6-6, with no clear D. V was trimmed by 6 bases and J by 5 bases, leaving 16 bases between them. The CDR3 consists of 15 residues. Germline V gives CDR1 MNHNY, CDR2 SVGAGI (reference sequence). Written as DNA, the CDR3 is TGTGCCAGCAGCCCCGGAGCCCTTGATACCGGGGAGCTGTTTTTT. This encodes CASSPGALDTGELFF.

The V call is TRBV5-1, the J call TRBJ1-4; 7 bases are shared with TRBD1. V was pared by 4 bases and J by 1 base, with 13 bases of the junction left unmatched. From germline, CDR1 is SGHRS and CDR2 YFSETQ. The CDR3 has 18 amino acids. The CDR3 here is CASSTQMTGIGTNEKLFF. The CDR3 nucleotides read TGCGCCAGCAGCACGCAAATGACAGGGATCGGAACTAATGAAAAACTGTTTTTT.

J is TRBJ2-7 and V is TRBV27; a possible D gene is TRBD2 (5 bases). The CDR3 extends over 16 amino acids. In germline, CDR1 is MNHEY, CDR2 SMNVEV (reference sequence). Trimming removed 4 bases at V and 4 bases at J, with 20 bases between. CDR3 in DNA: TGTGCCAGCAGTTCGCCTCTGAGAGGGAGTTCTTACGAGCAGTACTTC. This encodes CASSSPLRGSSYEQYF.

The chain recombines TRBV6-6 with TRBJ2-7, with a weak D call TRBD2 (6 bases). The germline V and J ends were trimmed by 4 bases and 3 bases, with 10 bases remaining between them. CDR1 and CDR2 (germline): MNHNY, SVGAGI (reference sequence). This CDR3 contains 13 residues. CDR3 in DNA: TGTGCCAGCAGTTCGAGGGACTTCTACGAGCAGTACTTC. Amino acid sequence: CASSSRDFYEQYF.

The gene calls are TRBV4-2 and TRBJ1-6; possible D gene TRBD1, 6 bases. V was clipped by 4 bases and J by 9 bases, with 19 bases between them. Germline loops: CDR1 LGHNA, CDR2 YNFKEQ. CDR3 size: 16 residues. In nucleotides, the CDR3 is TGTGCCAGCAGCCCAAGGACAGCCAACCAGGGTTCACCCCTCCACTTT. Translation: CASSPRTANQGSPLHF.

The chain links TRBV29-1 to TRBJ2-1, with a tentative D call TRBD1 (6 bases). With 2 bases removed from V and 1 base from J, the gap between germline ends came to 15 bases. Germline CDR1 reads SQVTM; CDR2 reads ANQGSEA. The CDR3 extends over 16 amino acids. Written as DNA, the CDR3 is TGCAGCGTTGAAAGAACGGACAGAAGGTCCTACAATGAGCAGTTCTTC. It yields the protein CSVERTDRRSYNEQFF.

The CDR3 region is CASSLAGTGVYEQYF. Here the CDR3 DNA reads TGTGCCAGCAGCTTGGCCGGGACAGGGGTTTACGAGCAGTACTTC. J is TRBJ2-5 and V is TRBV7-8; 10 bases match TRBD1. Gene TRBJ2-7 matches the end of the DNA better, so the J call may be wrong. The length of the CDR3 is 15 residues. Germline-derived CDR1 and CDR2 are SGHVS and FQNEAQ.

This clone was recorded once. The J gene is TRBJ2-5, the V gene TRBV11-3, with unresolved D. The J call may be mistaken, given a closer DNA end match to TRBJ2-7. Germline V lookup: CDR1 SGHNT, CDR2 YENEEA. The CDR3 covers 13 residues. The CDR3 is CASSLDPGYEQYF. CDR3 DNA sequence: TGTGCCAGCAGCTTAGATCCAGGCTACGAGCAGTACTTC.

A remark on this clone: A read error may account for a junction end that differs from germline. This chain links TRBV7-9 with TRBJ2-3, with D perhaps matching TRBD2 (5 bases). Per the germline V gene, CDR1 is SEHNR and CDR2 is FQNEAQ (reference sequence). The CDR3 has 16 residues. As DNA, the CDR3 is TGTTCCAGCAGCTTAGCGTTGGCAACCAGCACAGATACGCAGTATTTT. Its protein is CSSSLALATSTDTQYF.

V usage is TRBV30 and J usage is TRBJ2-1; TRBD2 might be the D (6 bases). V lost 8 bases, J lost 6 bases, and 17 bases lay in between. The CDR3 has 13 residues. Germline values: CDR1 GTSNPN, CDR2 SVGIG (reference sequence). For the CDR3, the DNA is TGTGCCGGCCGGGACTCCCTTACCAATGAGCAGTTCTTC. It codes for CAGRDSLTNEQFF.

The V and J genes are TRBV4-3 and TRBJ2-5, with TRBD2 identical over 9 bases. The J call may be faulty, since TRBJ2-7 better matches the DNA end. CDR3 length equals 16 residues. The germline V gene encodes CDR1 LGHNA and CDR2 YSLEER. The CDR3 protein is CASSLEAGGPRYEQYF. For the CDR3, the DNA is TGCGCCAGCAGCCTCGAGGCGGGGGGGCCGAGATACGAGCAGTACTTC.

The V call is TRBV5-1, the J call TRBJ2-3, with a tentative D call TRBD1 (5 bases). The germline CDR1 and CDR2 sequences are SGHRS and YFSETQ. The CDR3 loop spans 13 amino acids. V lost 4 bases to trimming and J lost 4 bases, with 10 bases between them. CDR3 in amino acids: CASSPDSPDTQYF. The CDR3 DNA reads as TGCGCCAGCAGCCCTGACAGTCCAGATACGCAGTATTTT.

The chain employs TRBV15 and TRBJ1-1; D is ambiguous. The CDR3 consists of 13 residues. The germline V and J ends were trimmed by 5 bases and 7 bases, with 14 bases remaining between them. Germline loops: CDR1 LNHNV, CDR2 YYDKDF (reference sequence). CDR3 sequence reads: CATSSHKAGEAFF. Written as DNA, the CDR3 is TGTGCCACCAGCTCCCATAAAGCGGGTGAAGCTTTCTTT.

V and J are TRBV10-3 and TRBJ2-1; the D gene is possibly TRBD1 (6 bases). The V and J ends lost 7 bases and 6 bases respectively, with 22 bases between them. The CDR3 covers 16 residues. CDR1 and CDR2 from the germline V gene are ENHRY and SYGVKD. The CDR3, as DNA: TGTGCCATCACTTCCTCCCCTACAGGGCTCCTCAATGAGCAGTTCTTC. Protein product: CAITSSPTGLLNEQFF.

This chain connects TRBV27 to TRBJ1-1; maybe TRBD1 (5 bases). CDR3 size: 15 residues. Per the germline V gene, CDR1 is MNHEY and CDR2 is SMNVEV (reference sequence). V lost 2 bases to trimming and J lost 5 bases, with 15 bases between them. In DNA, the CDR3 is TGTGCCAGCAGTTTAGGAGGGAGGGGAACAACTGAAGCTTTCTTT. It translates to CASSLGGRGTTEAFF.

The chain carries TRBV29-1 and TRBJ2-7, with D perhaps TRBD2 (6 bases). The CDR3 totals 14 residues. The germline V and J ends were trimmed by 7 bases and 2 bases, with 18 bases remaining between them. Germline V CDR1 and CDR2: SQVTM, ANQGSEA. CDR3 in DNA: TGCAGCGCCTCGGATAGCGGATCCACCTACGAGCAGTACTTC. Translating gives CSASDSGSTYEQYF.